The present entry profiles one T cell receptor (beta chain) with its context. Antigen: not known. The sample belongs to a study of shared clonotypes between healthy human individuals. Study-wide background: Plates per donor: three CD4 naive, three CD4 memory, two CD8 naive, one CD8 memory.

General study points: Larger estimated richness was generally recorded for naive subsets relative to memory subsets. Non-shared clonotypes were found to have lower generation probabilities than the clonotypes that were shared by all four of the sorted-subset donors.

Genomic DNA per cell subset filled all wells of several immunoSEQ plates. Profiling relied on immunoSEQ multiplex PCR, and the TCRdb table lists in-frame clones only, not all of them. Of some 2,000,000 clones listed, roughly 94% are singletons. The receptor's source is a man between 18 and 29 years old in good health. Material: naive CD4+ T cells sorted from blood. Subset reported: CD45RA+ positively selected.

The CDR3 nucleotides are TGTGCCAGCATCCGCGCGGGACTATCGAACACCGGGGAGCTGTTTTTT. Protein: CASIRAGLSNTGELFF. The gene calls are TRBV5-6 and TRBJ2-2, with 7 bases fitting TRBD2. After removal of 6 bases from V and 0 bases from J, the junction contained 8 bases not matched to a gene. The CDR3 has 16 amino acids. Germline CDR1 and CDR2: SGHDT and YYEEEE. Full variable domain (rest looked up from reference TRBV5-6 and TRBJ2-2): DAGVTQSPTHLIKTRGQQVTLRCSPKSGHDTVSWYQQALGQGPQFIFQYYEEEERQRGNFPDRFSGHQFPNYSSELNVNALLLGDSALYLCASIRAGLSNTGELFFGEGSRLTVL.